One and the same sample provided the 9 T cell receptor beta chains below, sequenced in a study of T cells in localized non-small cell lung cancer. Libraries were prepared by immunoSEQ multiplex PCR; TCRdb keeps only in-frame clonotypes and omits some of them. The sample lists some 22,000 clones; about 85% were seen once. The starting material was PBMCs, obtained before any cancer treatment. All receptors derive from a man aged 35-75 years with stage II squamous cell lung carcinoma.

This rearrangement joins TRBV2 to TRBJ1-1; possible D gene TRBD1, 5 bases. Per the germline V gene, CDR1 is SNHLY and CDR2 is FYNNEI. V was pared by 9 bases and J by 4 bases, with 18 bases between. The CDR3 is made up of 14 amino acids. The CDR3 DNA is TGTGCCAGTACGCGGGACTTAACGCTCACTGAAGCTTTCTTT. The encoded protein is CASTRDLTLTEAFF.

The chain combines TRBV27 with TRBJ1-1, with TRBD1 identical over 7 bases. V was clipped by 5 bases and J by 6 bases; unmatched bases: 6. Germline assignment: CDR1 MNHEY and CDR2 SMNVEV (reference sequence). The CDR3 runs 13 residues. CDR3 protein: CASSLYRGAEAFF. The CDR3 coding sequence is TGTGCCAGCAGTCTGTACAGGGGTGCTGAAGCTTTCTTT.

This chain joins TRBV11-2 and TRBJ2-7; 8 nucleotides line up with TRBD1. V lost 0 bases and J lost 3; bases outside the gene matches: 4. CDR1 and CDR2 (germline): SGHAT, FQNNGV. The CDR3 is 15 amino acids. The CDR3 spells CASSLDRGPLYEQYF. In nucleotides, the CDR3 is TGTGCCAGCAGCTTAGACAGGGGGCCCCTCTACGAGCAGTACTTC.

The sample holds a few counts of this clone. The CDR3 nucleotides read TGTGCCATCACCAACGGGGGCGCCGGGAAAGAGACCCAGTACTTC. Translating gives CAITNGGAGKETQYF. J is TRBJ2-5 and V is TRBV10-3; possibly TRBD1 or TRBD2 for D (6 bases each). Germline V gene sequence: CDR1 ENHRY, CDR2 SYGVKD. V lost 7 bases and J 3 bases, leaving 18 bases between the germline ends. The CDR3 contains 15 residues.

The chain combines TRBV7-8 with TRBJ2-7, with 12 bases aligning to TRBD2. Germline CDR1 and CDR2: SGHVS and FQNEAQ. The V segment lost 5 bases and the J segment 5 bases; nucleotides outside the gene matches: 7. This CDR3 comprises 15 residues. The CDR3 DNA is TGTGCCAGCAGCCCGACACTAGCGGGAGGCCACGAGCAGTACTTC. It codes for CASSPTLAGGHEQYF. The variable domain in full, completed from reference TRBV7-8 and TRBJ2-7, reads GAGVSQSPRYKVAKRGQDVALRCDPISGHVSLFWYQQALGQGPEFLTYFQNEAQLDKSGLPSDRFFAERPEGSVSTLKIQRTQQEDSAVYLCASSPTLAGGHEQYFGPGTRLTVT.

The chain is built from TRBV19 and TRBJ2-3; D unclear. Germline V CDR1 and CDR2: LNHDA, SQIVND (reference sequence). The CDR3 consists of 13 residues. V lost 6 bases and J 4 bases, leaving 11 bases between the germline ends. Here the CDR3 reads CASSQSGADTQYF. The CDR3 region has the DNA TGTGCCAGTAGCCAGTCTGGCGCAGATACGCAGTATTTT.

The chain employs TRBV5-5 and TRBJ1-4; the match to TRBD1 covers 8 bases. The CDR3 sequence is 19 residues long. Unmatched junction bases numbered 10, after V lost 0 bases and J lost 0 bases. Germline-derived CDR1 and CDR2 are SGHKS and YYEKEE (reference sequence). CDR3 DNA sequence: TGTGCCAGCAGCTTGGAGTTAGACAGGGGATGGGCAACTAATGAAAAACTGTTTTTT. This codes for CASSLELDRGWATNEKLFF.

This chain's CDR3 is CASSQTREGELFF. CDR3 bases: TGTGCCAGCAGCCAGACCAGGGAGGGGGAGCTGTTTTTT. V and J are TRBV11-3 and TRBJ2-2; perhaps D is TRBD1 or TRBD2 (5 bases each). Germline V gives CDR1 SGHNT, CDR2 YENEEA. The V and J ends lost 5 bases and 8 bases respectively, with 12 bases between them. The CDR3 extends over 13 amino acids.

The genes are TRBV6-5 and TRBJ1-2, with D uncertain. The CDR3 sequence is 14 residues long. In germline, CDR1 is MNHEY, CDR2 SVGAGI. The V end lost 2 bases, the J end lost 1 base, and 8 bases lay between the germline ends. The CDR3 DNA reads as TGTGCCAGCAGTTACGGGGTGGGTAACTATGGCTACACCTTC. Protein: CASSYGVGNYGYTF.